These 22 T cell receptor beta chains were all obtained from the same sample, sequenced in a study of early stage breast cancer tumors. The repertoire was sequenced with immunoSEQ multiplex PCR; TCRdb's copy has only in-frame clones and lacks some. The profile covers about 46,000 clones, with over 75% appearing a single time and around 3.4% taken by the ten largest. Sequencing input: blood. The source of these receptors is a person aged 40-50 years with breast cancer.

V and J are TRBV4-1 and TRBJ2-3, with TRBD2 as a possible D gene (6 bases). Trimming took off 0 bases at V and 4 bases at J, with 8 bases between the two ends. Looked up from germline, CDR1 is MGHRA and CDR2 is YSYEKL. The CDR3 runs to 14 residues. The CDR3, as DNA: TGCGCCAGCAGCCAAGAGGAGCGGGCAGATACGCAGTATTTT. Encoded protein: CASSQEERADTQYF.

The V call is TRBV6-6, the J call TRBJ1-3, with D perhaps TRBD1 (5 bases). Looked up from germline, CDR1 is MNHNY and CDR2 is SVGAGI (reference sequence). The CDR3 is made up of 15 amino acids. With 2 bases removed from V and 8 bases from J, the gap between germline ends came to 16 bases. CDR3: CASSYVGRDRDTIYF. The CDR3 DNA reads as TGTGCCAGCAGTTACGTAGGCAGGGATAGAGACACCATATATTTT.

The genes are TRBV2 and TRBJ1-1, with D possibly being TRBD1 (5 bases). The CDR3 spans 14 residues. Trimming cost V 6 bases and J 0 bases, with 11 bases left between them. Germline loops: CDR1 SNHLY, CDR2 FYNNEI. The CDR3 protein is CASRPTDMNTEAFF. DNA of the CDR3: TGTGCCAGCAGACCGACAGACATGAACACTGAAGCTTTCTTT.

The chain is built from TRBV5-1 and TRBJ2-2; TRBD2 aligns across 7 bases. The V segment lost 0 bases and the J segment 1 base; nucleotides outside the gene matches: 3. Germline CDR1 and CDR2: SGHRS and YFSETQ. This CDR3 comprises 16 residues. The CDR3 spells CASSLEGGGNTGELFF. In nucleotides, the CDR3 is TGCGCCAGCAGCTTGGAAGGCGGGGGGAACACCGGGGAGCTGTTTTTT.

The chain links TRBV6-6 to TRBJ2-7, with D maybe TRBD2 (7 bases). Germline V gene data show CDR1 as MNHNY and CDR2 as SVGAGI (reference sequence). The V gene lost 3 bases and the J gene lost 4 bases, with 16 bases spanning the gap. CDR3 length: 15 amino acids. The CDR3 reads CASSYRGGNDYEQYF. CDR3 nucleotides: TGTGCCAGCAGTTATCGCGGGGGCAACGATTACGAGCAGTACTTC.

This clone occurred a few times. The V gene is TRBV6-6, the J gene TRBJ2-2, with 7 bases aligning to TRBD1. J was trimmed by 5 bases and V by 5 bases; bases with no gene match: 11. CDR3 length: 16 amino acids. Per germline, CDR1 MNHNY and CDR2 SVGAGI (reference sequence). The CDR3 coding sequence is TGTGCCAGCAGTAGGGACAGAAGCTTTAGGACCGGGGAGCTGTTTTTT. It yields the protein CASSRDRSFRTGELFF.

The chain has TRBV11-2 and TRBJ2-7, with 10 bases that match TRBD1. The J segment lost 5 bases and the V segment lost 5 bases, leaving 12 bases of the junction unmatched. The CDR3 spans 16 residues. Germline-derived CDR1 and CDR2 are SGHAT and FQNNGV. The CDR3 nucleotides read TGTGCCAGCAGCGCACGATCCGGGACAGGGGTTAACGAGCAGTACTTC. Translating gives CASSARSGTGVNEQYF.

This sequence joins TRBV7-8 and TRBJ1-2; 10 positions agree with TRBD1. Germline values: CDR1 SGHVS, CDR2 FQNEAQ. This CDR3 spans 15 amino acids. V lost 5 bases and J lost 5; bases outside the gene matches: 8. The CDR3 region is CASSPGTGVQYGYTF. In DNA, the CDR3 is TGTGCCAGCAGCCCCGGGACAGGGGTACAATATGGCTACACCTTC.

CDR3 region: CASSFLETQYF. The DNA of the CDR3 is TGTGCCAGCAGCTTTCTCGAGACCCAGTACTTC. The chain employs TRBV7-2 and TRBJ2-5, with no clear D. V was shortened by 3 bases and J by 5 bases, with 4 bases between the two germline ends. The CDR3 is 11 residues long. Germline CDR1 and CDR2: SGHTA and FQGNSA.

This rearrangement joins TRBV10-3 to TRBJ2-1; D remains unclear. CDR1 ENHRY and CDR2 SYGVKD come from the germline V gene. This CDR3 has 12 amino acids. V lost 2 bases and J lost 7, with 6 bases in between. The CDR3 nucleotides read TGTGCCATCAGTGAGGATTGGAATGAGCAGTTCTTC. Its protein is CAISEDWNEQFF.

The CDR3 sequence: CASSQEFGTQTTEAFF. CDR3 coding DNA: TGCGCCAGCAGCCAAGAATTCGGGACTCAGACCACTGAAGCTTTCTTT. V is TRBV4-1 and J is TRBJ1-1; the D gene is possibly TRBD1 (5 bases). The CDR3 totals 16 residues. The germline V gene encodes CDR1 MGHRA and CDR2 YSYEKL. V gave up 0 bases and J gave up 4 bases, with 15 bases separating them.

The V call is TRBV5-1, the J call TRBJ2-7; D is tentatively TRBD1 or TRBD2 (5 bases each). V lost 2 bases and J lost 4, with 10 bases in between. Germline values: CDR1 SGHRS, CDR2 YFSETQ. The CDR3 runs 13 residues. Written as DNA, the CDR3 is TGCGCCAGCAGCTTCCTCAGGGAGTACGAGCAGTACTTC. Translated: CASSFLREYEQYF.

The chain links TRBV7-8 to TRBJ2-1, with a tentative D call TRBD1 (6 bases). Looked up from germline, CDR1 is SGHVS and CDR2 is FQNEAQ. CDR3 length: 15 amino acids. Trimming took 2 bases from V and 3 from J, leaving 11 bases between them. CDR3 nucleotides: TGTGCCAGCAGCTTATCAGGGGATTTCTACAATGAGCAGTTCTTC. Encoded protein: CASSLSGDFYNEQFF.

The chain is built from TRBV7-3 and TRBJ2-2; TRBD1 aligns across 8 bases. The CDR3 extends over 14 amino acids. V trimming: 2 bases; J trimming: 8 bases; junction bases outside the gene matches: 4. The germline gives CDR1 SGHTA, CDR2 FQGTGA. DNA of the CDR3: TGTGCCAGCAGCTTACAGGGGGCTAAGGGGGAGCTGTTTTTT. Translating gives CASSLQGAKGELFF.

This chain joins TRBV10-2 and TRBJ2-2, with 13 bases that match TRBD2. The trim removed 3 bases at V and 6 bases at J, leaving 7 bases unmatched. CDR1 WSHSY and CDR2 SAAADI come from the germline V gene. CDR3 length: 17 amino acids. This chain's CDR3 is CASSDPRTSGSPGELFF. CDR3 nucleotides: TGCGCCAGCAGTGATCCCCGGACTAGCGGGAGCCCCGGGGAGCTGTTTTTT.

The chain joins TRBV5-1 to TRBJ1-4; D not resolved. With 6 bases removed from V and 2 bases from J, the gap between germline ends came to 14 bases. Germline V gene lookup returns CDR1 SGHRS and CDR2 YFSETQ. The CDR3 length is 15 residues. The DNA for the CDR3 is TGCGCCAGCACCCCTCGGAGCGGCACTAATGAAAAACTGTTTTTT. It is translated as CASTPRSGTNEKLFF.

The chain joins TRBV5-1 to TRBJ2-4; D not resolved. This CDR3 has 16 residues. V was trimmed by 1 base and J by 1 base, leaving 12 bases between them. Germline CDR1 and CDR2: SGHRS and YFSETQ. CDR3 amino acids: CASSLKPGGAKNIQYF. The CDR3 region has the DNA TGCGCCAGCAGCTTGAAGCCAGGTGGGGCCAAAAACATTCAGTACTTC.

This chain uses TRBV19 with TRBJ2-7; 14 nucleotides align to TRBD2. V lost 6 bases and J lost 4; bases outside the gene matches: 11. In germline, CDR1 is LNHDA, CDR2 SQIVND (reference sequence). The CDR3 totals 17 residues. The CDR3 DNA reads as TGTGCCAGTAGCCTTGGGACTAGCGGGAGTCATGGGTACGAGCAGTACTTC. Residues: CASSLGTSGSHGYEQYF. The full variable domain, in which reference TRBV19 and TRBJ2-7 provide the parts outside the CDR3, is DGGITQSPKYLFRKEGQNVTLSCEQNLNHDAMYWYRQDPGQGLRLIYYSQIVNDFQKGDIAEGYSVSREKKESFPLTVTSAQKNPTAFYLCASSLGTSGSHGYEQYFGPGTRLTVT.

This chain uses TRBV7-3 with TRBJ2-5; possibly TRBD2 for D (6 bases). The CDR3 is 13 residues long. Deletions cut 3 bases from V and 5 bases from J, with 10 bases between. Germline V gene data show CDR1 as SGHTA and CDR2 as FQGTGA. DNA of the CDR3: TGTGCCAGCAGCTTGGGGGGACGTGAGACCCAGTACTTC. As protein: CASSLGGRETQYF. The full variable domain, with the rest looked up from reference TRBV7-3 and TRBJ2-5, is GAGVSQTPSNKVTEKGKYVELRCDPISGHTALYWYRQSLGQGPEFLIYFQGTGAADDSGLPNDRFFAVRPEGSVSTLKIQRTERGDSAVYLCASSLGGRETQYFGPGTRLLVL.

Here the CDR3 DNA reads TGTGCCAGCGGACCGGAGCTGAACACCGGGGAGCTGTTTTTT. Translation: CASGPELNTGELFF. The chain joins TRBV11-3 to TRBJ2-2; D is undetermined. The V gene's germline CDR1 is SGHNT and CDR2 YENEEA. The CDR3 is 14 amino acids. The germline V and J ends were trimmed by 8 bases and 1 base, with 11 bases remaining between them.

This sequence joins TRBV7-8 and TRBJ2-1, with D perhaps matching TRBD1 or TRBD2 (5 bases each). Trimming pared 2 bases from V and 0 bases from J, leaving 11 bases between. There are 16 residues in the CDR3. The germline gives CDR1 SGHVS, CDR2 FQNEAQ. The CDR3 DNA sequence: TGTGCCAGCAGCTTACTCGAGGGGTACTCCTACAATGAGCAGTTCTTC. Translating it yields CASSLLEGYSYNEQFF.

The table lists this clone with a few counts. The chain recombines TRBV11-2 with TRBJ1-2; 9 bases agree with TRBD1. Losses at the gene ends were 3 bases for V and 2 bases for J; bases not matched to a gene: 1. Germline assignment: CDR1 SGHAT and CDR2 FQNNGV. CDR3 length: 14 amino acids. The CDR3 DNA reads TGTGCCAGCAGCTTGGACAGGGGAAACTATGGCTACACCTTC. This encodes CASSLDRGNYGYTF. Complete variable domain (other parts from reference TRBV11-2 and TRBJ1-2): EAGVAQSPRYKIIEKRQSVAFWCNPISGHATLYWYQQILGQGPKLLIQFQNNGVVDDSQLPKDRFSAERLKGVDSTLKIQPAKLEDSAVYLCASSLDRGNYGYTFGSGTRLTVV.